Shown below are 10 T cell receptor beta chains from a single sample sequenced in a study of CD8 T cells in Susac syndrome (dated by TCRdb to between 2017 and 2020). The library came from the immunoSEQ multiplex PCR assay. RNA was extracted using the RNeasy kit, and roughly 0.5 to 1 microgram was reverse transcribed with random hexamers. TCRdb handled the public reads itself, with Q25 trimming in fastp and clone calling in MiXCR, and kept productive beta chains. Identical CDR3 proteins give one entry, which carries the most common genes and DNA. Present in this sample are approximately 100,000 distinct CDR3 sequences, less than 97% of which were seen just once. The ten largest clones capture 0.075% to 0.1% of the sample. Sequenced sample: CD4+ T cells from PBMCs. The receptors come from a human donor in good health.

The chain has TRBV5-6 and TRBJ2-2; TRBD1 might be the D (6 bases). V lost 4 bases and J 1 base, leaving 11 bases between the germline ends. The CDR3 is made up of 15 amino acids. From germline, CDR1 is SGHDT and CDR2 YYEEEE. CDR3: CASSTGQKNTGELFF. DNA of the CDR3: TGTGCCAGCAGCACTGGACAGAAGAACACCGGGGAGCTGTTTTTT.

The chain has TRBV11-2 and TRBJ1-1, with 11 bases identical to TRBD1. The germline CDR1 and CDR2 sequences are SGHAT and FQNNGV. J gave up 6 bases and V 6 bases, and 9 bases lay outside the gene matches. The length of the CDR3 is 15 residues. In DNA form, the CDR3 reads TGTGCCAGCAGACGACCCGGGACAGGGGGACCTGAAGCTTTCTTT. This gives the protein CASRRPGTGGPEAFF.

The rearrangement joins TRBV29-1 to TRBJ2-3; possible D gene TRBD2, 6 bases. Trimming removed 4 bases at V and 0 bases at J, with 11 bases between. From germline, CDR1 is SQVTM and CDR2 ANQGSEA. The CDR3 loop spans 14 amino acids. CDR3 in DNA: TGCAGCGTTGGGAGGGACCCTAGCACAGATACGCAGTATTTT. Translation: CSVGRDPSTDTQYF.

Here the CDR3 DNA reads TGTGCCAGCAGTGGACAGGGCTTAGGGAATTCACCCCTCCACTTT. Translated, it gives CASSGQGLGNSPLHF. The gene calls are TRBV2 and TRBJ1-6; TRBD1 aligns across 7 bases. Germline CDR1 is SNHLY and CDR2 is FYNNEI. With V trimmed by 4 bases and J by 7 bases, 7 bases remained unmatched. The CDR3 has 15 residues.

The chain carries TRBV7-2 and TRBJ1-6, with a weak D call TRBD1 (6 bases). V was shortened by 4 bases and J by 9 bases, with 16 bases between the two germline ends. The CDR3 has 15 residues. Germline assignment: CDR1 SGHTA and CDR2 FQGNSA. CDR3 nucleotide sequence: TGTGCCAGCAGCTGGGCAAAGGCGGACAGTTCACCCCTCCACTTT. It codes for CASSWAKADSSPLHF.

The chain links TRBV5-4 to TRBJ1-1; D is ambiguous. Germline CDR1 is SGHNT and CDR2 is YYREEE (reference sequence). V gave up 0 bases and J gave up 0 bases, with 9 bases separating them. CDR3 length: 15 residues. CDR3 DNA sequence: TGTGCCAGCAGCTTGGATCTAATGGTGAACACTGAAGCTTTCTTT. Encoded protein: CASSLDLMVNTEAFF.

This chain joins TRBV4-1 and TRBJ1-2; 8 bases are shared with TRBD1. With V trimmed by 0 bases and J by 4 bases, 7 bases remained unmatched. This CDR3 is 16 amino acids long. The germline CDR1 and CDR2 sequences are MGHRA and YSYEKL. The CDR3 is CASSQDLTGASYGYTF. In DNA, the CDR3 is TGCGCCAGCAGCCAAGACCTGACAGGGGCAAGCTATGGCTACACCTTC.

V gene TRBV3-1 combines with J gene TRBJ1-1, with D perhaps matching TRBD1 (5 bases). Germline V lookup: CDR1 LGHDT, CDR2 YNNKEL (reference sequence). Deletions cut 1 base from V and 3 bases from J, with 9 bases between. CDR3 size: 14 residues. Here the CDR3 DNA reads TGTGCCAGCAGCCAAGTTCGGGGCGACACTGAAGCTTTCTTT. It codes for CASSQVRGDTEAFF.

The chain combines TRBV7-2 with TRBJ2-7; TRBD2 is a possible D gene (5 bases). Trimming took off 0 bases at V and 3 bases at J, with 9 bases between the two ends. The CDR3 consists of 14 residues. Germline V lookup: CDR1 SGHTA, CDR2 FQGNSA. Written as DNA, the CDR3 is TGTGCCAGCAGCTTAGCGTTCGGGGACTACGAGCAGTACTTC. It encodes CASSLAFGDYEQYF. Variable domain in full (rest from reference TRBV7-2 and TRBJ2-7): GAGVSQSPSNKVTEKGKDVELRCDPISGHTALYWYRQSLGQGLEFLIYFQGNSAPDKSGLPSDRFSAERTGGSVSTLTIQRTQQEDSAVYLCASSLAFGDYEQYFGPGTRLTVT.

V is TRBV7-2 and J is TRBJ2-2; D gene uncertain. Trimming stripped 5 bases from V and 8 bases from J, with 15 bases between. This CDR3 region has 14 residues. CDR1 and CDR2 (germline): SGHTA, FQGNSA. This CDR3 reads CASSAYIDPGELFF. CDR3 in DNA: TGTGCCAGCAGCGCTTACATCGATCCTGGGGAGCTGTTTTTT.